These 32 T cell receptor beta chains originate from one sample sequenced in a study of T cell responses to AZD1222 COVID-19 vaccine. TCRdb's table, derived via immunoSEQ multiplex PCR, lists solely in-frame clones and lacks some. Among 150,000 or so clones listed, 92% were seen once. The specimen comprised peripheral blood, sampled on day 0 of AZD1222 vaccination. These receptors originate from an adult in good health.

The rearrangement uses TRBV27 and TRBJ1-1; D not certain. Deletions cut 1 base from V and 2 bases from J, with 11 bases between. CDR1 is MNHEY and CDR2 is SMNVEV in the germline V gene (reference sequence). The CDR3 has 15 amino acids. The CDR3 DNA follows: TGTGCCAGCAGTTTATATGGACCGATTAACACTGAAGCTTTCTTT. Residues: CASSLYGPINTEAFF.

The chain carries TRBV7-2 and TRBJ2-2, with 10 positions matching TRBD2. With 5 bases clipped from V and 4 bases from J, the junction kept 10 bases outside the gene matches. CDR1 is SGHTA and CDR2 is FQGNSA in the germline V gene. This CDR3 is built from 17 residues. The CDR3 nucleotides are TGTGCCAGCAGCCCCGGGGGGACTAGCGTAGTCACCGGGGAGCTGTTTTTT. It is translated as CASSPGGTSVVTGELFF.

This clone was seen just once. The DNA of the CDR3 is TGCGCCAGCAGCCTGGGACAGGGCGCGGGAGGGTTTGTGTTGGACGAGCAGTACTTC. It yields the protein CASSLGQGAGGFVLDEQYF. The V and J genes are TRBV5-1 and TRBJ2-7; D may match TRBD1 or TRBD2 (9 bases each). Germline values: CDR1 SGHRS, CDR2 YFSETQ. The ends were cut back, 4 bases at V and 5 bases at J, with 31 bases in the middle. This CDR3 spans 19 amino acids.

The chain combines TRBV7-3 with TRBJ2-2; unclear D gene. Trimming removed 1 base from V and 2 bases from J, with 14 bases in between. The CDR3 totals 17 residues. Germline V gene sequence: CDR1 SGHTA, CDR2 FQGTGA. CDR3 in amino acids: CASSLNGRRSNTGELFF. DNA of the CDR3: TGTGCCAGCAGCTTAAATGGTCGGCGCTCAAACACCGGGGAGCTGTTTTTT.

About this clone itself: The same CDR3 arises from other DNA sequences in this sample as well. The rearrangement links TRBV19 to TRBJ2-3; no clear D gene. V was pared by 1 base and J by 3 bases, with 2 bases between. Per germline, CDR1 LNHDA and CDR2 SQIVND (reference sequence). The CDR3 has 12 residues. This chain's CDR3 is CASSIATDTQYF. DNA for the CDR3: TGTGCCAGTAGTATAGCTACAGATACGCAGTATTTT.

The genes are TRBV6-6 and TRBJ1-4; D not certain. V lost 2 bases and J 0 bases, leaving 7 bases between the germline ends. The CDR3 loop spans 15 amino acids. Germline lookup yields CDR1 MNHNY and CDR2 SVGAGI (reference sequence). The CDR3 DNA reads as TGTGCCAGCAGTTACGGTCGGGCAACTAATGAAAAACTGTTTTTT. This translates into CASSYGRATNEKLFF.

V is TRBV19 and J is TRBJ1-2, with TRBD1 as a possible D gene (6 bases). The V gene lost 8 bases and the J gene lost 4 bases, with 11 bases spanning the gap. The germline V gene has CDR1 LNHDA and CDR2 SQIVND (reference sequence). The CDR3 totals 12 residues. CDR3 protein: CASSGHLYGYTF. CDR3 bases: TGTGCCAGTTCGGGACATCTCTATGGCTACACCTTC.

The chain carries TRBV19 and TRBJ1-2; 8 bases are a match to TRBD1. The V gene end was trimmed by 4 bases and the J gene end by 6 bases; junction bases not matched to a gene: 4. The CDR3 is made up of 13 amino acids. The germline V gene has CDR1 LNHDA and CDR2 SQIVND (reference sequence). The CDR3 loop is CASSKTQGDGYTF. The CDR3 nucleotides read TGTGCCAGTAGTAAAACACAGGGGGATGGCTACACCTTC.

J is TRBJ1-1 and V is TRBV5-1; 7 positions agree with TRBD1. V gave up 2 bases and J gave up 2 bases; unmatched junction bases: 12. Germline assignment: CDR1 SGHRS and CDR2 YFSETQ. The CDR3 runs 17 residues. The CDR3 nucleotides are TGCGCCAGCAGCTTAGGTGTGGGTACAGGGGCCAACACTGAAGCTTTCTTT. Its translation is CASSLGVGTGANTEAFF.

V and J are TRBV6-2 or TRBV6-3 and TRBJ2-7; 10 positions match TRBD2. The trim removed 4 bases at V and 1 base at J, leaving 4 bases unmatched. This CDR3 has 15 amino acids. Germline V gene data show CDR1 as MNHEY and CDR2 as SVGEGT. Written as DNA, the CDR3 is TGTGCCAGCAGTTCCTTAGCGGGAGGATCCTACGAGCAGTACTTC. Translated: CASSSLAGGSYEQYF.

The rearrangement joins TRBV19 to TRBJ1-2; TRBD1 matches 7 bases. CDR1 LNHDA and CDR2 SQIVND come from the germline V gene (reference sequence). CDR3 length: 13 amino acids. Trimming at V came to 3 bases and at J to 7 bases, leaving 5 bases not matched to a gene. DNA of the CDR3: TGTGCCAGTAGTATTGACAGGGTGTTTGGCTACACCTTC. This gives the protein CASSIDRVFGYTF.

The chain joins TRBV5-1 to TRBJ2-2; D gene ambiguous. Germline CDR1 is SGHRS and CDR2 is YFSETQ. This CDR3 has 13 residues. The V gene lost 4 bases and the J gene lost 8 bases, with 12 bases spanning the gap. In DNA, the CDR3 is TGCGCCAGCAGCATATACCTGGGAGGGGAGCTGTTTTTT. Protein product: CASSIYLGGELFF.

The CDR3 nucleotides are TGTGCCTGGAGTTTTCTGAGCAATCAGCCCCAGCATTTT. Protein: CAWSFLSNQPQHF. The chain carries TRBV30 and TRBJ1-5; D not resolved. V was shortened by 2 bases and J by 1 base, with 6 bases between the two germline ends. Per the germline V gene, CDR1 is GTSNPN and CDR2 is SVGIG (reference sequence). The CDR3 extends over 13 amino acids.

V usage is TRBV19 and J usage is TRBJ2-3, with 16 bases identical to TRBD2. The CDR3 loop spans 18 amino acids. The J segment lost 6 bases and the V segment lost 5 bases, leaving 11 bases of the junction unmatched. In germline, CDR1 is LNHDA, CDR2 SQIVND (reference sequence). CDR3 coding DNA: TGTGCCAGTAGTCGTGGGACTAGCGGGAGGGCCCTGGGGGATACGCAGTATTTT. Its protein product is CASSRGTSGRALGDTQYF.

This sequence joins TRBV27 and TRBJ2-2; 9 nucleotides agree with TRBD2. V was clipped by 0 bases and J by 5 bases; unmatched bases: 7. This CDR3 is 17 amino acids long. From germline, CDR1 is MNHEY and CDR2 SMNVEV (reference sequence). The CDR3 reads CASSLSPSGKETGELFF. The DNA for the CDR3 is TGTGCCAGCAGTTTATCCCCTAGCGGGAAGGAAACCGGGGAGCTGTTTTTT.

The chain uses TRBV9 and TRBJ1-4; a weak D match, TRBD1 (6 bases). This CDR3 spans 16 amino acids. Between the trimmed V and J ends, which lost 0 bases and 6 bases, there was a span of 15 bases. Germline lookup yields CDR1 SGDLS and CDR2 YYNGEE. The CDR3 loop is CASSVAITGRDEKLFF. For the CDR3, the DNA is TGTGCCAGCAGCGTAGCTATCACAGGGAGAGATGAAAAACTGTTTTTT.

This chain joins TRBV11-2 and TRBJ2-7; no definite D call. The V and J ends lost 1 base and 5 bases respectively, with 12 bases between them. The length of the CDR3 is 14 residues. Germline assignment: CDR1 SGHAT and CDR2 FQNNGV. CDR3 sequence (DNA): TGTGCCAGCAGCTTAGTGGGGATGGCCCACGAGCAGTACTTC. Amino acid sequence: CASSLVGMAHEQYF.

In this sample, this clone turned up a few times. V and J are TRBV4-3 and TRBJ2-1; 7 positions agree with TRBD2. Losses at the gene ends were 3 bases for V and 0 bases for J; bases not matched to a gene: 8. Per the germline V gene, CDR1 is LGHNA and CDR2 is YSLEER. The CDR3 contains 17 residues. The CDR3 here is CASSQDLAGSSYNEQFF. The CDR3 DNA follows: TGCGCCAGCAGCCAGGACTTAGCGGGTAGCTCCTACAATGAGCAGTTCTTC.

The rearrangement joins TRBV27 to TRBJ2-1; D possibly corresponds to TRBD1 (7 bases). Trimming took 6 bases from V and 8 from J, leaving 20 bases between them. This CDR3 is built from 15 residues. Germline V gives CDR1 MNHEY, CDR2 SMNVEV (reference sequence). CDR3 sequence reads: CASSWEAGGSDEQFF. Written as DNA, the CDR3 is TGTGCCAGCAGCTGGGAGGCAGGGGGGTCCGATGAGCAGTTCTTC.

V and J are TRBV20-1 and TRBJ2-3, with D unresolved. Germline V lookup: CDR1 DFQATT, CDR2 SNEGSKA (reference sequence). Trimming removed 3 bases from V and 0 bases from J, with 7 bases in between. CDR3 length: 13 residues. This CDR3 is CSASRDSTDTQYF. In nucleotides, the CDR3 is TGCAGTGCTAGTAGAGACAGCACAGATACGCAGTATTTT.

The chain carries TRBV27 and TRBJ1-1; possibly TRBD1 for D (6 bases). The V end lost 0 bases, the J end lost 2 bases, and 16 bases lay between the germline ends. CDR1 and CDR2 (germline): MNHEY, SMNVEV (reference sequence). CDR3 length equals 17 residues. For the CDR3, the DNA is TGTGCCAGCAGTTTATCAAAAACCGGGACACCAAACACTGAAGCTTTCTTT. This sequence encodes CASSLSKTGTPNTEAFF.

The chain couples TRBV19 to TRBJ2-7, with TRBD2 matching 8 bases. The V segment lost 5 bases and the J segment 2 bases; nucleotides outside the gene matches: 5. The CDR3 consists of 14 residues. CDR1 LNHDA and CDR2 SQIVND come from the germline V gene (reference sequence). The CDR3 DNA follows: TGTGCCAGTAGTCCGGGACTAGGCCCCTACGAGCAGTACTTC. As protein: CASSPGLGPYEQYF. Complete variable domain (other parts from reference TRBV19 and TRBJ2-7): DGGITQSPKYLFRKEGQNVTLSCEQNLNHDAMYWYRQDPGQGLRLIYYSQIVNDFQKGDIAEGYSVSREKKESFPLTVTSAQKNPTAFYLCASSPGLGPYEQYFGPGTRLTVT.

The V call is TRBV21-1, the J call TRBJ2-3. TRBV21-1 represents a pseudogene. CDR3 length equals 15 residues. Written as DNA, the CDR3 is TGTGCCAGCAGCCCGCTCGATGGGTGTATAGATACGCAGTATTTT. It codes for CASSPLDGCIDTQYF.

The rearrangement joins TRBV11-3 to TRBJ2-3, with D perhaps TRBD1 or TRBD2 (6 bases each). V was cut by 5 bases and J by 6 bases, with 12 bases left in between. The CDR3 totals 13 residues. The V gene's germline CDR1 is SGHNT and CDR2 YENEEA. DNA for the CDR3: TGTGCCAGCAGCCCGGGGGCCCGGGATACGCAGTATTTT. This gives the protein CASSPGARDTQYF.

The CDR3 loop reads CASSYPWAGSYEQYF. In DNA form, the CDR3 reads TGTGCCAGCAGTTACCCTTGGGCCGGATCCTACGAGCAGTACTTC. V usage is TRBV6-5 and J usage is TRBJ2-7; no definite D call. The CDR3 runs 15 residues. CDR1 and CDR2 from the germline V gene are MNHEY and SVGAGI. Between the trimmed V and J ends, which lost 2 bases and 1 base, there was a span of 12 bases.

The DNA of the CDR3 is TGTGCCAGCAGCTTAGCGACTGCCCCCTACAATGAGCAGTTCTTC. As protein: CASSLATAPYNEQFF. The chain joins TRBV7-2 to TRBJ2-1; D gene unclear. Trimming removed 0 bases at V and 2 bases at J, with 8 bases between. The V gene's germline CDR1 is SGHTA and CDR2 FQGNSA. The CDR3 is 15 residues long.

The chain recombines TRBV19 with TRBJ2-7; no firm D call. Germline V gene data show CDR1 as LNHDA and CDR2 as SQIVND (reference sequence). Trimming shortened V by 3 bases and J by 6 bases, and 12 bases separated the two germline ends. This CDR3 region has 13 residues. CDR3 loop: CASSIGWRSEQYF. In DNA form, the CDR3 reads TGTGCCAGTAGTATCGGATGGAGAAGCGAGCAGTACTTC.

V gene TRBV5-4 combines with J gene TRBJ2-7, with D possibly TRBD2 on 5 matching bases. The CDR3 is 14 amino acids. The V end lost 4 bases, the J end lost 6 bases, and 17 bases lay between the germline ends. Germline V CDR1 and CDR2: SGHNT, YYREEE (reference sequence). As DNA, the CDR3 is TGTGCCAGCAGCAACCGGGATGCACCCGGCGAGCAGTACTTC. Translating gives CASSNRDAPGEQYF.

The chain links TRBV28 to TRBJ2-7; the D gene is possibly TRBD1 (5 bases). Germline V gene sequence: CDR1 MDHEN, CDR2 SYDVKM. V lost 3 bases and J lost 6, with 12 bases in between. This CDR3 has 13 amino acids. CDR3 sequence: CASSLAGMGEQYF. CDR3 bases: TGTGCCAGCAGTTTGGCAGGGATGGGCGAGCAGTACTTC.

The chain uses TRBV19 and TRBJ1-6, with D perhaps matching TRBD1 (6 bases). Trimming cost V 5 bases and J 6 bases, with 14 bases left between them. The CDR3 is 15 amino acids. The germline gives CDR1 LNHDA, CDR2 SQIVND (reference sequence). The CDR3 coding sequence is TGTGCCAGTAGTGATACAGGGATTAGTAATTCACCCCTCCACTTT. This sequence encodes CASSDTGISNSPLHF.

This chain's CDR3 is CASSLRRGSNTEAFF. CDR3 DNA: TGTGCCAGCAGCCTTCGGCGGGGATCGAACACTGAAGCTTTCTTT. This chain connects TRBV7-8 to TRBJ1-1; D is undetermined. The CDR3 sequence is 15 residues long. The germline gives CDR1 SGHVS, CDR2 FQNEAQ. The germline V and J ends were trimmed by 5 bases and 1 base, with 14 bases remaining between them.

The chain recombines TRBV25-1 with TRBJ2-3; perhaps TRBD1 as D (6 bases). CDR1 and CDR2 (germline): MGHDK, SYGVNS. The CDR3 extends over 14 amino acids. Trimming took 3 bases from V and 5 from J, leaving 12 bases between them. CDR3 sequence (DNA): TGTGCCAGCAGTGAGCCCGGGACACTAGATACGCAGTATTTT. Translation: CASSEPGTLDTQYF.